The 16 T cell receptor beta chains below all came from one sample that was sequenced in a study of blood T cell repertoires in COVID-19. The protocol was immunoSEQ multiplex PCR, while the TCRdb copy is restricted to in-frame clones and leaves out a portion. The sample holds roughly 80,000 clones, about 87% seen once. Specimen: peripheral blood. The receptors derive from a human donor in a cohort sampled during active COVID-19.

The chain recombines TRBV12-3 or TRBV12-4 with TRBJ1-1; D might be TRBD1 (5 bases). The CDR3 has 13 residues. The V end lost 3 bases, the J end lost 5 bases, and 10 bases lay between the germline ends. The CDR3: CASSLFSGTEAFF. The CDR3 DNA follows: TGTGCCAGCAGTTTGTTTTCAGGGACTGAAGCTTTCTTT.

The CDR3: CASSQSVPGPYAGTSPTYEQYF. CDR3 in DNA: TGCGCCAGCAGTCAATCGGTCCCCGGCCCCTACGCCGGGACTAGTCCTACCTACGAGCAGTACTTC. The V and J genes are TRBV23-1 and TRBJ2-7, with 8 bases lining up with TRBD2. TRBV23-1 is placed among ORFs of uncertain function. V lost 0 bases and J lost 2; bases outside the gene matches: 24. The CDR3 covers 22 residues.

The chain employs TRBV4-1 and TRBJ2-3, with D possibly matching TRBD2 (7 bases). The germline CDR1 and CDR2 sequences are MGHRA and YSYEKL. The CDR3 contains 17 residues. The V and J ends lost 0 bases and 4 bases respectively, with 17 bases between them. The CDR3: CASSQDRGARGPDTQYF. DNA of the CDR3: TGCGCCAGCAGCCAAGATCGGGGGGCCAGGGGTCCAGATACGCAGTATTTT.

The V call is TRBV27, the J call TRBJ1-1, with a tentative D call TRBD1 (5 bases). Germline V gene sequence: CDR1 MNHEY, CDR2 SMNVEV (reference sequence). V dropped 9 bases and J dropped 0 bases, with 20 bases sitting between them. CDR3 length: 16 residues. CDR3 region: CASRSWGGNMNTEAFF. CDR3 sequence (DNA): TGTGCCAGTCGCTCCTGGGGGGGGAACATGAACACTGAAGCTTTCTTT.

The CDR3 DNA reads TGTGCCAGTAGTATAGGGAGACAGCCCCAGCATTTT. It is translated as CASSIGRQPQHF. This chain uses TRBV19 with TRBJ1-5; D gene unclear. The CDR3 consists of 12 residues. V lost 1 base and J 7 bases, leaving 5 bases between the germline ends. Germline assignment: CDR1 LNHDA and CDR2 SQIVND (reference sequence).

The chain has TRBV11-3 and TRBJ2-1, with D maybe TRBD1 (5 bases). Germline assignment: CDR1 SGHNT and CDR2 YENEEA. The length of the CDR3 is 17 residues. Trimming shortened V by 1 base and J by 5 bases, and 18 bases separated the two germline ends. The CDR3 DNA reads TGTGCCAGCAGCTTAGGTCAGGGCCTCAGTCTCCACAATGAGCAGTTCTTC. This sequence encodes CASSLGQGLSLHNEQFF.

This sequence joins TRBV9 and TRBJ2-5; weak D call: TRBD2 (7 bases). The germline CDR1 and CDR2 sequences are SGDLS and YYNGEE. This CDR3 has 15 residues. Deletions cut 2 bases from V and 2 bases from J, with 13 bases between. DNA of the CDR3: TGTGCCAGCAGCGTCCGGGGGGCGGGTCAAGAGACCCAGTACTTC. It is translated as CASSVRGAGQETQYF.

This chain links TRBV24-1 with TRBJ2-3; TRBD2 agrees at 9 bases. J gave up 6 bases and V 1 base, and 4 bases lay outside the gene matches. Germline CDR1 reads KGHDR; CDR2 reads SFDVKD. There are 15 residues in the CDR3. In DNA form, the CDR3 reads TGTGCCACCAGTGATTTCGCGGGGGGGGATGATACGCAGTATTTT. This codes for CATSDFAGGDDTQYF.

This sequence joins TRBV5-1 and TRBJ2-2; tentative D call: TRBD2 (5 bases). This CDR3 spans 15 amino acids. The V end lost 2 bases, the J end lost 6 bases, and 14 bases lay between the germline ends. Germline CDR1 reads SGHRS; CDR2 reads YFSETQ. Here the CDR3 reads CASSFQGLEAGELFF. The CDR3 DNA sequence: TGCGCCAGCAGCTTTCAAGGGTTGGAGGCCGGGGAGCTGTTTTTT. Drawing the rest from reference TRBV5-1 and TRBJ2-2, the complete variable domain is KAGVTQTPRYLIKTRGQQVTLSCSPISGHRSVSWYQQTPGQGLQFLFEYFSETQRNKGNFPGRFSGRQFSNSRSEMNVSTLELGDSALYLCASSFQGLEAGELFFGEGSRLTVL.

For the CDR3, the DNA is TGCGCCAGCAGCGCTAGCTACGAGCAGTACTTC. This codes for CASSASYEQYF. V is TRBV5-1 and J is TRBJ2-7; D gene ambiguous. This CDR3 spans 11 amino acids. Trimming left V 4 bases short and J 3 bases short, with 5 bases between. Germline CDR1 SGHRS, CDR2 YFSETQ.

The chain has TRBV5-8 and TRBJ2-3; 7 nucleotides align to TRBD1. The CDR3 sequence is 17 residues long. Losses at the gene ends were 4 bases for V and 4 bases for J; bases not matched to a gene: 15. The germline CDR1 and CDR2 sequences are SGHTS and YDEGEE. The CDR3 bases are TGTGCCAGCAGCCTCCCGGATGTGACAGGGTTAGCAGATACGCAGTATTTT. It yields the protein CASSLPDVTGLADTQYF.

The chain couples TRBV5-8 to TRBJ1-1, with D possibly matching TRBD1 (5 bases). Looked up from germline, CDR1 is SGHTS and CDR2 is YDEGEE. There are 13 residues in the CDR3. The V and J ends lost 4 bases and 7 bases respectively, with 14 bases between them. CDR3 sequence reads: CASSDSGRSEAFF. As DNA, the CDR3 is TGTGCCAGCAGCGACTCAGGGAGGAGTGAAGCTTTCTTT.

The CDR3 DNA is TGTGCCTGGAGTATGAGTGATCAGCCCCAGCATTTT. Protein product: CAWSMSDQPQHF. The J gene is TRBJ1-5, the V gene TRBV30; no definite D call. V gave up 2 bases and J gave up 5 bases, with 7 bases separating them. This CDR3 spans 12 amino acids. Looked up from germline, CDR1 is GTSNPN and CDR2 is SVGIG (reference sequence). The variable domain in full, completed from reference TRBV30 and TRBJ1-5, reads SQTIHQWPATLVQPVGSPLSLECTVEGTSNPNLYWYRQAAGRGLQLLFYSVGIGQISSEVPQNLSASRPQDRQFILSSKKLLLSDSGFYLCAWSMSDQPQHFGDGTRLSIL.

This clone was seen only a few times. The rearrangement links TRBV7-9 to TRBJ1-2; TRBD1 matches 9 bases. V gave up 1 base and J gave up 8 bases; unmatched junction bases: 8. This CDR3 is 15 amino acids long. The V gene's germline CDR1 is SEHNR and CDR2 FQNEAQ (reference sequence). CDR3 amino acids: CASSLVLTGGEGYTF. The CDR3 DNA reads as TGTGCCAGCAGCTTAGTATTAACAGGGGGCGAGGGCTACACCTTC. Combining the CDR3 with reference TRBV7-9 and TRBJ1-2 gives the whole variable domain DTGVSQNPRHKITKRGQNVTFRCDPISEHNRLYWYRQTLGQGPEFLTYFQNEAQLEKSRLLSDRFSAERPKGSFSTLEIQRTEQGDSAMYLCASSLVLTGGEGYTFGSGTRLTVV.

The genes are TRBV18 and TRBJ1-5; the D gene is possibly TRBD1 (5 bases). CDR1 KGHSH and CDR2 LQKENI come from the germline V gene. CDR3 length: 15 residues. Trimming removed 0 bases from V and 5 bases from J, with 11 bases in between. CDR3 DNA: TGTGCCAGCTCACCACCAGGCAGGGCCGATCAGCCCCAGCATTTT. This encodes CASSPPGRADQPQHF.

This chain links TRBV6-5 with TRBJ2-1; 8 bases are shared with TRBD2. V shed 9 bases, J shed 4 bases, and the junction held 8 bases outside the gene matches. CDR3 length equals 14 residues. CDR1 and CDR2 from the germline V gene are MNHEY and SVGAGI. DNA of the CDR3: TGTGCCAGTGGACGGGGGGGCTTTTACAATGAGCAGTTCTTC. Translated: CASGRGGFYNEQFF.